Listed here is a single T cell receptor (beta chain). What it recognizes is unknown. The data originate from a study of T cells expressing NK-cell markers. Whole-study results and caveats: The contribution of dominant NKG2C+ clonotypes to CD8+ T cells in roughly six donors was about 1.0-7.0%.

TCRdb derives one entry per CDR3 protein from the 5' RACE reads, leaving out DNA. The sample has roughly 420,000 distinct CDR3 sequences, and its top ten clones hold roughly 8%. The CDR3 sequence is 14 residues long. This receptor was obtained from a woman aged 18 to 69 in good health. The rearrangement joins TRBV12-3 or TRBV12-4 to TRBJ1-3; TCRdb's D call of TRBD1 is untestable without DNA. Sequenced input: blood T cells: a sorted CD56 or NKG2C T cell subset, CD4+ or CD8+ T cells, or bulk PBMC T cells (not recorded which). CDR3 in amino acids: CASHPRLSGNTIYF.